One and the same sample provided the 13 T cell receptor beta chains below, sequenced in a study of blood T cell repertoires in COVID-19. Assay: immunoSEQ multiplex PCR; the TCRdb copy retains only in-frame clones and omits some. The sample contains 150,000 or so clones, over 65% of which appear only once. Sequenced input: peripheral blood. These receptors all come from an elderly man with acute or convalescent COVID-19.

V and J are TRBV6-4 and TRBJ1-1; 8 bases line up with TRBD1. Per the germline V gene, CDR1 is MRHNA and CDR2 is SNTAGT. The junction had 8 bases not matched to a gene; V was cut back by 3 bases and J by 11 bases. This CDR3 contains 13 residues. The CDR3 spells CASSENTQGAAFF. In DNA form, the CDR3 reads TGTGCCAGCAGTGAAAATACCCAGGGGGCGGCTTTCTTT.

The chain carries TRBV6-4 and TRBJ2-3; 9 nucleotides align to TRBD1. CDR3 length: 15 amino acids. Per the germline V gene, CDR1 is MRHNA and CDR2 is SNTAGT. Trimming took 0 bases from V and 6 from J; bases not matched to a gene: 4. The CDR3 DNA reads TGTGCCAGCAGTGACTCACAGGGGGCGCGGGATACGCAGTATTTT. It encodes CASSDSQGARDTQYF.

This sequence joins TRBV15 and TRBJ2-3; no reliable D call. Germline loops: CDR1 LNHNV, CDR2 YYDKDF (reference sequence). V was trimmed by 10 bases and J by 0 bases, leaving 14 bases between them. The CDR3 is 14 residues long. The CDR3 here is CAISTPPSTDTQYF. The CDR3 DNA reads as TGTGCCATCTCGACACCTCCTAGCACAGATACGCAGTATTTT.

The V and J genes are TRBV10-1 and TRBJ2-7, with D maybe TRBD1 (5 bases). V was cut by 6 bases and J by 3 bases, with 15 bases left in between. Germline V gene data show CDR1 as WNHNN and CDR2 as SYGVQD (reference sequence). The length of the CDR3 is 14 residues. The CDR3 spells CASRTGYALYEQYV. DNA of the CDR3: TGCGCCAGCAGAACAGGATATGCCCTCTACGAGCAGTACGTC.

The rearrangement links TRBV11-2 to TRBJ2-2, with D uncertain. Germline CDR1 and CDR2: SGHAT and FQNNGV. The V end lost 2 bases, the J end lost 6 bases, and 7 bases lay between the germline ends. The CDR3 consists of 13 residues. The CDR3 coding sequence is TGTGCCAGCAGCTTAATCTCGGCCGGGGAGCTGTTTTTT. Residues: CASSLISAGELFF.

The chain couples TRBV6-5 to TRBJ1-1; 8 bases map to TRBD1. This CDR3 comprises 15 residues. The germline CDR1 and CDR2 sequences are MNHEY and SVGAGI. V lost 0 bases, J lost 8 bases, and 8 bases stayed unmatched. The CDR3 loop reads CASSYSRQGNSEAFF. CDR3 in DNA: TGTGCCAGCAGTTACTCGAGACAGGGGAACTCAGAAGCTTTCTTT.

The V call is TRBV7-9, the J call TRBJ1-5; D may be TRBD1 (6 bases). The V and J ends lost 3 bases and 2 bases respectively, with 11 bases between them. This CDR3 contains 15 residues. Germline V lookup: CDR1 SEHNR, CDR2 FQNEAQ (reference sequence). The CDR3 region is CASSFGGAGNQPQHF. CDR3 in DNA: TGTGCCAGCAGCTTCGGGGGGGCCGGCAATCAGCCCCAGCATTTT. Together with reference TRBV7-9 and TRBJ1-5, the CDR3 gives the full variable domain: DTGVSQNPRHKITKRGQNVTFRCDPISEHNRLYWYRQTLGQGPEFLTYFQNEAQLEKSRLLSDRFSAERPKGSFSTLEIQRTEQGDSAMYLCASSFGGAGNQPQHFGDGTRLSIL.

This clone was recorded once. The chain combines TRBV6-5 with TRBJ2-1; TRBD1 might be the D (6 bases). The germline V gene encodes CDR1 MNHEY and CDR2 SVGAGI. Trimming removed 10 bases from V and 7 bases from J, with 20 bases in between. This CDR3 is built from 14 residues. CDR3 nucleotides: TGTGCCACCATAAAACCGGACAGCCTGAATGAGCAGTTCTTC. Residues: CATIKPDSLNEQFF.

The V and J genes are TRBV7-2 and TRBJ1-2, with 8 positions matching TRBD1. The CDR3 is 13 residues long. Per germline, CDR1 SGHTA and CDR2 FQGNSA. With 5 bases clipped from V and 8 bases from J, the junction kept 7 bases outside the gene matches. Here the CDR3 reads CASSTGTGEGYTF. CDR3 bases: TGTGCCAGCAGCACCGGGACAGGCGAGGGCTACACCTTC.

J is TRBJ1-5 and V is TRBV30; TRBD1 matches at 7 bases. Germline V gene lookup returns CDR1 GTSNPN and CDR2 SVGIG (reference sequence). The ends lost 5 bases at V and 3 bases at J; junction bases unmatched: 4. This CDR3 is built from 13 residues. CDR3 protein: CAWSGTVNQPQHF. DNA for the CDR3: TGTGCCTGGTCGGGGACAGTCAATCAGCCCCAGCATTTT.

The chain combines TRBV6-6 with TRBJ2-1; 8 positions match TRBD1. The CDR3 spans 16 residues. V lost 4 bases, J lost 6 bases, and 11 bases stayed unmatched. Germline CDR1 and CDR2: MNHNY and SVGAGI (reference sequence). The CDR3 here is CASSFPVGQGSNEQFF. The CDR3 DNA is TGTGCCAGCAGTTTTCCCGTCGGACAGGGCTCCAATGAGCAGTTCTTC.

V usage is TRBV7-6 and J usage is TRBJ1-3, with D possibly TRBD1 on 6 matching bases. The CDR3 covers 16 residues. V lost 5 bases and J lost 4, with 18 bases in between. CDR1 SGHVS and CDR2 FNYEAQ come from the germline V gene. The DNA of the CDR3 is TGTGCCAGCAGCCCAATAGTCCCAGGGGTGGGAAACACCATATATTTT. Its translation: CASSPIVPGVGNTIYF.

This clone was found once. The chain uses TRBV5-6 and TRBJ2-7, with TRBD1 identical over 9 bases. This CDR3 contains 16 residues. Germline V CDR1 and CDR2: SGHDT, YYEEEE. V gave up 1 base and J gave up 5 bases; unmatched junction bases: 10. CDR3 residues: CASSLSGQGIFHEQYF. CDR3 in DNA: TGTGCCAGCAGCTTGTCCGGACAGGGGATTTTTCACGAGCAGTACTTC.